This T cell receptor beta chain was obtained from a study of T cells after somatic rescue of genetic block. Repertoires were generated with immunoSEQ multiplex PCR, while TCRdb's copy carries only in-frame clones and drops some. The sample carries tens of thousands of clones, about 91% recorded once. V lost 6 bases to trimming and J lost 3 bases; unmatched junction nucleotides: 16. The CDR3 runs to 17 residues. Germline assignment: CDR1 SNHLY and CDR2 FYNNEI. The receptor's source is a man aged 35 to 55. V is TRBV2 and J is TRBJ1-2; 7 bases match TRBD1. The sequencing input was peripheral blood mononuclear cells (PBMCs). The CDR3 reads CASRQTGQRPRYYGYTF. The CDR3 DNA sequence: TGTGCCAGCAGACAAACGGGACAGCGACCGCGATACTATGGCTACACCTTC.